These T cell receptor beta chains were read from a single sample in a study of regulatory T cells in long-lasting Graves disease. TCRdb fed the multiplex PCR reads into MiXCR, producing one record per CDR3 protein. The data contain about 420,000 distinct CDR3 sequences, roughly 15% of them seen just once; the ten biggest clones take up about a quarter. In addition, the sample was reused for a study of T cells in Graves' hyperthyroidism and ophthalmopathy.

Sequenced material: peripheral blood mononuclear cells (PBMCs), taken at new diagnosis, from a patient treated with antithyroid drugs. The origin of the receptors is a woman aged 18 to 35 with Graves disease. The CDR3 runs from the conserved cysteine through the conserved F or W. A D gene is named only where the DNA matches it firmly. Some rows mark clone size as missing; the rest say once, few, many or name a class of expanded clone.

V gene: TRBV5-1
clone size: few
D gene: TRBD1
J gene: TRBJ2-1
CDR3 protein: CASSTTGGAYNEQFF
CDR3 DNA: TGCGCCAGCAGCACAACAGGGGGCGCCTACAATGAGCAGTTCTTC

V gene: TRBV28
clone size: many
D gene: NA
J gene: TRBJ2-7
CDR3 protein: CASRGSVYEQYF
CDR3 DNA: TGTGCCAGCAGAGGCAGTGTCTACGAGCAGTACTTC

V gene: TRBV19
clone size: few
D gene: NA
J gene: TRBJ2-7
CDR3 protein: CASSFEGKWNEQYF
CDR3 DNA: TGTGCCAGTAGTTTCGAGGGCAAGTGGAACGAGCAGTACTTC

V gene: TRBV6-2/TRBV6-3
clone size: many
D gene: NA
J gene: TRBJ2-3
CDR3 protein: CASSPLGETDTQYF
CDR3 DNA: TGTGCCAGCAGTCCGTTGGGGGAGACAGATACGCAGTATTTT

V gene: TRBV20-1
clone size: many
D gene: TRBD2
J gene: TRBJ2-3
CDR3 protein: CSAYTSGRTDTQYF
CDR3 DNA: TGCAGTGCGTACACTAGCGGGAGGACAGATACGCAGTATTTT

V gene: TRBV30
clone size: many
D gene: TRBD1
J gene: TRBJ2-7
CDR3 protein: CAMDRGGHEQYF
CDR3 DNA: TGTGCAATGGACAGGGGGGGACACGAGCAGTACTTC

V gene: TRBV27
clone size: NA
D gene: NA
J gene: TRBJ2-3
CDR3 protein: CASWTPRRDTDTQYF
CDR3 DNA: TGTGCCAGCTGGACGCCGAGGAGGGACACAGATACGCAGTATTTT

V gene: TRBV10-3
clone size: few
D gene: TRBD1
J gene: TRBJ1-2
CDR3 protein: CAISGQGNYGYTF
CDR3 DNA: TGTGCCATCAGTGGACAGGGAAACTATGGCTACACCTTC

V gene: TRBV2
clone size: many
D gene: TRBD2
J gene: TRBJ2-2
CDR3 protein: CASSVFPAGESTGELFF
CDR3 DNA: TGTGCCAGCAGTGTTTTTCCCGCGGGAGAAAGCACCGGGGAGCTGTTTTTT

V gene: TRBV4-3
clone size: NA
D gene: NA
J gene: TRBJ2-1
CDR3 protein: CASSQGAASYSYNEQFF
CDR3 DNA: TGCGCCAGCAGCCAAGGGGCCGCGAGTTACTCCTACAATGAGCAGTTCTTC

V gene: TRBV30
clone size: many
D gene: NA
J gene: TRBJ2-2
CDR3 protein: CAWSRLAANTGELFF
CDR3 DNA: TGTGCCTGGAGTCGACTCGCAGCTAACACCGGGGAGCTGTTTTTT

V gene: TRBV19
clone size: few
D gene: TRBD2
J gene: TRBJ2-1
CDR3 protein: CASNPRTSSIGNEQFF
CDR3 DNA: TGTGCCAGTAATCCCAGGACTAGCTCTATTGGGAATGAGCAGTTCTTC

V gene: TRBV7-6
clone size: many
D gene: TRBD2
J gene: TRBJ2-7
CDR3 protein: CASSLERDSYEQYF
CDR3 DNA: TGTGCCAGCAGCTTAGAGCGGGACTCCTACGAGCAGTACTTC

V gene: TRBV9
clone size: few
D gene: NA
J gene: TRBJ2-5
CDR3 protein: CASSVAGLALETQYF
CDR3 DNA: TGTGCCAGCAGCGTAGCTGGTCTAGCGTTGGAGACCCAGTACTTC

V gene: TRBV5-5
clone size: NA
D gene: TRBD1
J gene: TRBJ1-1
CDR3 protein: CASSPWDRVIMNTEAFF
CDR3 DNA: TGTGCCAGCAGCCCGTGGGACAGGGTGATCATGAACACTGAAGCTTTCTTT

V gene: TRBV5-1
clone size: few
D gene: NA
J gene: TRBJ2-2
CDR3 protein: CASSYRLPETMSGELFF
CDR3 DNA: TGCGCCAGCAGCTACCGCTTACCCGAAACCATGTCCGGGGAGCTGTTTTTT

V gene: TRBV7-2
clone size: many
D gene: NA
J gene: TRBJ2-3
CDR3 protein: CASRGGGDTQYF
CDR3 DNA: TGTGCCAGCAGGGGAGGGGGAGATACGCAGTATTTT

V gene: TRBV2
clone size: few
D gene: NA
J gene: TRBJ2-7
CDR3 protein: CASQDQGGYEQYF
CDR3 DNA: TGTGCCAGCCAAGATCAGGGGGGATACGAGCAGTACTTC

V gene: TRBV24-1
clone size: many
D gene: NA
J gene: TRBJ2-1
CDR3 protein: CATSDATPDRNNEQFF
CDR3 DNA: TGTGCCACCAGTGACGCCACCCCAGACAGAAACAATGAGCAGTTCTTC

V gene: TRBV12-3/TRBV12-4
clone size: many
D gene: NA
J gene: TRBJ1-5
CDR3 protein: CASSLLGPNQHF
CDR3 DNA: TGTGCCAGCAGTTTACTCGGTCCAAACCAGCATTTT

V gene: TRBV14
clone size: few
D gene: NA
J gene: TRBJ2-7
CDR3 protein: CASSQGQDEQYF
CDR3 DNA: TGTGCCAGCAGCCAAGGTCAGGACGAGCAGTACTTC

V gene: TRBV18
clone size: many
D gene: TRBD2
J gene: TRBJ2-7
CDR3 protein: CASSPPTSGPYEQYF
CDR3 DNA: TGTGCCAGCTCACCACCGACTAGCGGGCCCTACGAGCAGTACTTC

V gene: TRBV7-2
clone size: NA
D gene: NA
J gene: TRBJ2-5
CDR3 protein: CASSSRWETQYF
CDR3 DNA: TGTGCCAGCAGCTCAAGATGGGAGACCCAGTACTTC

V gene: TRBV19
clone size: few
D gene: NA
J gene: TRBJ2-3
CDR3 protein: CASSINRGTDTQYF
CDR3 DNA: TGTGCCAGTAGTATAAACAGGGGCACAGATACGCAGTATTTT

V gene: TRBV18
clone size: NA
D gene: NA
J gene: TRBJ2-2
CDR3 protein: CASSPRDAGGARSGELFF
CDR3 DNA: TGTGCCAGCTCTCCACGGGATGCCGGGGGCGCAAGATCCGGGGAGCTGTTTTTT

V gene: TRBV20-1
clone size: many
D gene: NA
J gene: TRBJ1-1
CDR3 protein: CSARSDILMNTEAFF
CDR3 DNA: TGCAGTGCTAGGTCGGACATCCTAATGAACACTGAAGCTTTCTTT

V gene: TRBV29-1
clone size: NA
D gene: NA
J gene: TRBJ2-1
CDR3 protein: CSVGVGVEQFF
CDR3 DNA: TGCAGCGTTGGGGTGGGAGTTGAGCAGTTCTTC

V gene: TRBV28
clone size: many
D gene: NA
J gene: TRBJ2-7
CDR3 protein: CASSRGTGEQYF
CDR3 DNA: TGTGCCAGCAGTAGAGGTACGGGGGAGCAGTACTTC

V gene: TRBV12-3/TRBV12-4
clone size: many
D gene: TRBD2
J gene: TRBJ2-7
CDR3 protein: CASSLTSAFYEQYF
CDR3 DNA: TGTGCCAGCAGTTTGACTAGCGCGTTCTACGAGCAGTACTTC

V gene: TRBV9
clone size: few
D gene: NA
J gene: TRBJ2-5
CDR3 protein: CASSNTELEETQYF
CDR3 DNA: TGTGCCAGCAGCAACACGGAGTTGGAAGAGACCCAGTACTTC

V gene: TRBV6-1
clone size: many
D gene: NA
J gene: TRBJ2-1
CDR3 protein: CASSPILYNEQFF
CDR3 DNA: TGTGCCAGCAGCCCAATTCTCTACAATGAGCAGTTCTTC

V gene: TRBV29-1
clone size: NA
D gene: NA
J gene: TRBJ1-4
CDR3 protein: CSAGYSEEKLFF
CDR3 DNA: TGCAGTGCCGGGTACTCTGAAGAAAAACTGTTTTTT

V gene: TRBV3-1
clone size: few
D gene: TRBD2
J gene: TRBJ2-1
CDR3 protein: CASTNSGSGRSNEQFF
CDR3 DNA: TGTGCCAGCACCAACTCGGGGAGCGGGAGGAGCAATGAGCAGTTCTTC

V gene: TRBV7-2
clone size: NA
D gene: TRBD1
J gene: TRBJ1-2
CDR3 protein: CASSLDRVIHYGYTF
CDR3 DNA: TGTGCCAGCAGCTTGGACAGGGTAATCCACTATGGCTACACCTTC

V gene: TRBV20-1
clone size: many
D gene: NA
J gene: TRBJ2-1
CDR3 protein: CSARDEQRGTSYNEQFF
CDR3 DNA: TGCAGTGCTAGAGATGAGCAACGGGGAACCTCCTACAATGAGCAGTTCTTC

V gene: TRBV27
clone size: NA
D gene: NA
J gene: TRBJ2-7
CDR3 protein: CANSFQGPGEQYF
CDR3 DNA: TGTGCCAACAGTTTTCAGGGTCCTGGGGAGCAGTACTTC

V gene: TRBV12-3/TRBV12-4
clone size: NA
D gene: TRBD2
J gene: TRBJ2-7
CDR3 protein: CASSLGGLAGKVEQYF
CDR3 DNA: TGTGCCAGCAGTTTAGGGGGACTAGCGGGAAAGGTCGAGCAGTACTTC

V gene: TRBV30
clone size: NA
D gene: NA
J gene: TRBJ2-1
CDR3 protein: CAWSAPGGHLEQFF
CDR3 DNA: TGTGCCTGGAGTGCCCCTGGGGGACACTTAGAGCAGTTCTTC

V gene: TRBV5-1
clone size: many
D gene: TRBD1
J gene: TRBJ2-7
CDR3 protein: CASSSTGKLYEQYF
CDR3 DNA: TGCGCCAGCAGCTCGACAGGGAAACTCTACGAGCAGTACTTC

V gene: TRBV6-2/TRBV6-3
clone size: NA
D gene: NA
J gene: TRBJ2-3
CDR3 protein: CASSYTTVVTFSTDTQYF
CDR3 DNA: TGTGCCAGCAGCTACACAACCGTAGTCACATTTAGCACAGATACGCAGTATTTT

V gene: TRBV2
clone size: many
D gene: NA
J gene: TRBJ2-7
CDR3 protein: CASSDRGYTYEQYF
CDR3 DNA: TGTGCCAGCAGTGACCGCGGGTACACCTACGAGCAGTACTTC

V gene: TRBV5-8
clone size: NA
D gene: NA
J gene: TRBJ1-1
CDR3 protein: CASSPALRFWGANTEAFF
CDR3 DNA: TGTGCCAGCAGCCCCGCCCTCCGGTTTTGGGGAGCGAACACTGAAGCTTTCTTT

V gene: TRBV3-1
clone size: NA
D gene: NA
J gene: TRBJ1-1
CDR3 protein: CASSQGGATYTEAFF
CDR3 DNA: TGTGCCAGCAGCCAAGGTGGGGCCACCTACACTGAAGCTTTCTTT

V gene: TRBV6-2/TRBV6-3
clone size: few
D gene: NA
J gene: TRBJ1-6
CDR3 protein: CASSELNPGMSPLHF
CDR3 DNA: TGTGCCAGCAGTGAACTTAATCCAGGGATGTCACCCCTCCACTTT

V gene: TRBV27
clone size: many
D gene: NA
J gene: TRBJ1-2
CDR3 protein: CASSLTENYGYTF
CDR3 DNA: TGTGCCAGCAGTTTGACAGAGAACTATGGCTACACCTTC

V gene: TRBV9
clone size: once
D gene: NA
J gene: TRBJ2-7
CDR3 protein: CASSVAEGVEEQYF
CDR3 DNA: TGTGCCAGCAGCGTAGCCGAAGGGGTGGAGGAGCAGTACTTC

V gene: TRBV11-3
clone size: few
D gene: NA
J gene: TRBJ1-6
CDR3 protein: CASSSAYNSPLHF
CDR3 DNA: TGTGCCAGCAGCTCGGCCTATAATTCACCCCTCCACTTT

V gene: TRBV7-9
clone size: NA
D gene: TRBD1
J gene: TRBJ2-1
CDR3 protein: CASSLELRQGYNEQFF
CDR3 DNA: TGTGCCAGCAGCTTAGAGTTACGACAGGGATACAATGAGCAGTTCTTC

V gene: TRBV28
clone size: many
D gene: NA
J gene: TRBJ1-2
CDR3 protein: CASSKPDRYLPLYTF
CDR3 DNA: TGTGCCAGCAGCAAACCAGACAGATACCTACCTCTCTACACCTTC

V gene: TRBV27
clone size: NA
D gene: TRBD2
J gene: TRBJ2-1
CDR3 protein: CASSQPWTSHNEQFF
CDR3 DNA: TGTGCCAGCAGTCAACCCTGGACTAGCCACAATGAGCAGTTCTTC

V gene: TRBV7-3
clone size: few
D gene: NA
J gene: TRBJ2-1
CDR3 protein: CASSYKIQPF
CDR3 DNA: TGTGCCAGCAGCTATAAAATCCAGCCCTTC

V gene: TRBV6-2/TRBV6-3
clone size: few
D gene: TRBD1
J gene: TRBJ2-2
CDR3 protein: CASNTGTGGITTGELFF
CDR3 DNA: TGTGCCAGCAACACCGGGACAGGGGGCATTACCACCGGGGAGCTGTTTTTT

V gene: TRBV15
clone size: few
D gene: TRBD1
J gene: TRBJ1-1
CDR3 protein: CATSKTGGGTEAFF
CDR3 DNA: TGTGCCACCAGCAAGACAGGGGGAGGTACTGAAGCTTTCTTT

V gene: TRBV28
clone size: many
D gene: NA
J gene: TRBJ2-3
CDR3 protein: CASRIQGGGTDTQYF
CDR3 DNA: TGTGCCAGCAGGATACAGGGAGGAGGCACAGATACGCAGTATTTT

V gene: TRBV20-1
clone size: many
D gene: NA
J gene: TRBJ2-7
CDR3 protein: CSLWRYEQYF
CDR3 DNA: TGCAGCCTCTGGCGTTACGAGCAGTACTTC